This is a list of T cell receptor beta chains from one sample in a study of early T cells in non-severe SARS-CoV-2 infection. TCRdb re-analysed the 5' RACE reads in MiXCR, keeping a single row per CDR3 protein. Of over 25,000 distinct CDR3 sequences listed, about 10% are singletons. The specimen was whole blood. These receptors all stem from an adult who was a healthcare worker with PCR-confirmed SARS-CoV-2 infection or an uninfected control (not recorded which). Each CDR3 is given with its conserved first and last residue. D genes are given only for firm matches. Size is omitted from some rows. Given values are once, few, many or a class for expanded clones.

DNA: TGTGCCAGCAGCTTAGGAGTTTGGACCGGATTCGAGCAGTACTTC; CDR3: CASSLGVWTGFEQYF; V: TRBV7-9; J: TRBJ2-7; D: -; size: many
DNA: TGTGCCAGCAGTCCTTGGACAGGGGCGTATGGCTACACCTTC; CDR3: CASSPWTGAYGYTF; V: TRBV2; J: TRBJ1-2; D: TRBD1; size: medium-sized
DNA: TGTGCCAGCAGTGGGCAGGGGGCTTATCAGCCCCAGCATTTT; CDR3: CASSGQGAYQPQHF; V: TRBV25-1; J: TRBJ1-5; D: TRBD1; size: many
DNA: TGTGCCAGCAGCAACAGGGGCGTCACAGATACGCAGTATTTT; CDR3: CASSNRGVTDTQYF; V: TRBV3-1; J: TRBJ2-3; D: TRBD1; size: many
DNA: TGCAGTGCTAACCGAAGGGGGTTATACTACGAGCAGTACTTC; CDR3: CSANRRGLYYEQYF; V: TRBV20-1; J: TRBJ2-7; D: -; size: few
DNA: TGTGCCAGCAGTTACTCGTCCGGGACAGAACTCTATGGCTACACCTTC; CDR3: CASSYSSGTELYGYTF; V: TRBV6-2/TRBV6-3; J: TRBJ1-2; D: TRBD1; size: -
DNA: TGTGCCAGCAGCCGACTTCAGCGTGGGCTTACAATTGAGCAGTTCTTC; CDR3: CASSRLQRGLTIEQFF; V: TRBV9; J: TRBJ2-1; D: -; size: -
DNA: TGTGCCTGGAGCCCAAAGGGGCAGCCCCAGCATTTT; CDR3: CAWSPKGQPQHF; V: TRBV30; J: TRBJ1-5; D: -; size: many
DNA: TGTGCCAGCTCGGGGGGAAGTTACCAGAATGAGCAGTTCTTC; CDR3: CASSGGSYQNEQFF; V: TRBV2; J: TRBJ2-1; D: TRBD2; size: many
DNA: TGTGCCAGCAGCCTCTCGCGGGGGGAGACCCAGTACTTC; CDR3: CASSLSRGETQYF; V: TRBV9; J: TRBJ2-5; D: TRBD2; size: large
DNA: TGTGCCAGCACCTCACTCGTGGACAGCCCGAACACTGAAGCTTTCTTT; CDR3: CASTSLVDSPNTEAFF; V: TRBV6-5; J: TRBJ1-1; D: -; size: -
DNA: TGTGCCAGCAGCTTGACCATTAACTATGGCTACACCTTC; CDR3: CASSLTINYGYTF; V: TRBV7-8; J: TRBJ1-2; D: -; size: -
DNA: TGTGCCAGCAGTCCCCTGGGGGGACAGAGGATTTATGGCTACACCTTC; CDR3: CASSPLGGQRIYGYTF; V: TRBV6-2/TRBV6-3; J: TRBJ1-2; D: TRBD1; size: -
DNA: TGTGCCAGCAGCTCCAACACAGGGCTGACTGGGGCCAACGTCCTGACTTTC; CDR3: CASSSNTGLTGANVLTF; V: TRBV7-3; J: TRBJ2-6; D: -; size: many
DNA: TGTGCCTGGAGAGCGGGGCCCGGGGCCAATGAGCAGTTCTTC; CDR3: CAWRAGPGANEQFF; V: TRBV30; J: TRBJ2-1; D: TRBD2; size: few
DNA: TGCGCCAGCAGCCAAGGACAGGGCCATTACGAGCAGTACTTC; CDR3: CASSQGQGHYEQYF; V: TRBV4-3; J: TRBJ2-7; D: TRBD1; size: -
DNA: TGTGCCAGCAGCGACCACACAGATACGCAGTATTTT; CDR3: CASSDHTDTQYF; V: TRBV7-6; J: TRBJ2-3; D: -; size: many
DNA: TGCGCCAGCAGCCAAGACTCAGGGATCTTATACGAGCAGTACTTC; CDR3: CASSQDSGILYEQYF; V: TRBV4-3; J: TRBJ2-7; D: -; size: many
DNA: TGCAGCGCCCGACGGGGAACTGAAGCTTTCTTT; CDR3: CSARRGTEAFF; V: TRBV29-1; J: TRBJ1-1; D: -; size: few
DNA: TGCAGTGCTGTGGAGGCAAACATTCAGTACTTC; CDR3: CSAVEANIQYF; V: TRBV20-1; J: TRBJ2-4; D: -; size: many
DNA: TGTGCCAGCGGTAAGCGGGGAGGATACACAGATACGCAGTATTTT; CDR3: CASGKRGGYTDTQYF; V: TRBV27; J: TRBJ2-3; D: TRBD2; size: many
DNA: TGCAGTGCTAGAGATTATCAGGGGGCCACAGATACGCAGTATTTT; CDR3: CSARDYQGATDTQYF; V: TRBV20-1; J: TRBJ2-3; D: TRBD1; size: -
DNA: TGTGCCAGCAGCGCCTCACTGTTACACGGAGAGACCCAGTACTTC; CDR3: CASSASLLHGETQYF; V: TRBV7-2; J: TRBJ2-5; D: -; size: many
DNA: TGTGCCAGCAGCTTACCAGGGGGCGCTTACAATGAGCAGTTCTTC; CDR3: CASSLPGGAYNEQFF; V: TRBV7-8; J: TRBJ2-1; D: TRBD1; size: many
DNA: TGTGCCAGCAGCCAATACTTTACGGGACAATCCACAGATACGCAGTATTTT; CDR3: CASSQYFTGQSTDTQYF; V: TRBV3-1; J: TRBJ2-3; D: -; size: many
DNA: TGTGCCAGCTCACCAGCGGGGTCCTACGAGCAGTACTTC; CDR3: CASSPAGSYEQYF; V: TRBV18; J: TRBJ2-7; D: -; size: many
DNA: TGTGCCAGCAGCGTAGAATGGGGGCAGGACAATGAGCAGTTCTTC; CDR3: CASSVEWGQDNEQFF; V: TRBV9; J: TRBJ2-1; D: -; size: many
DNA: TGCGCCAGCAGCACGACGGGGGCCAGCTACGAGCAGTACTTC; CDR3: CASSTTGASYEQYF; V: TRBV5-1; J: TRBJ2-7; D: -; size: -
DNA: TGTGCCAGCAGCGTAGGCCCGGGTACGGATGGCTACACCTTC; CDR3: CASSVGPGTDGYTF; V: TRBV9; J: TRBJ1-2; D: -; size: few
DNA: TGTGCCAGCAGCTTATTTGGGACAGGGTCGTATTGGGAGGAGCAGTTCTTC; CDR3: CASSLFGTGSYWEEQFF; V: TRBV7-6; J: TRBJ2-1; D: TRBD1; size: few
DNA: TGTGCCAGCAGCCTGATTGGGACAGAAGAGACCCAGTACTTC; CDR3: CASSLIGTEETQYF; V: TRBV7-8; J: TRBJ2-5; D: TRBD1; size: few
DNA: TGCAGTGCCCGACGGGATCCTTCTAATGAAAAACTGTTTTTT; CDR3: CSARRDPSNEKLFF; V: TRBV20-1; J: TRBJ1-4; D: -; size: -
DNA: TGTGCCAGCTCCCCCCCGGATACCTACGAGCAGTACTTC; CDR3: CASSPPDTYEQYF; V: TRBV18; J: TRBJ2-7; D: -; size: many
DNA: TGTGCCAGTAGTCTCAGGACATTAGGAGGCTACACCTTC; CDR3: CASSLRTLGGYTF; V: TRBV19; J: TRBJ1-2; D: -; size: -
DNA: TGTGCCAGTAGTATAGCCAGGGGGGATACGCAGTATTTT; CDR3: CASSIARGDTQYF; V: TRBV19; J: TRBJ2-3; D: TRBD1; size: many
DNA: TGTGCCAGCAGCCAAGACGGAGGCGGGGTCCCCTACAATGAGCAGTTCTTC; CDR3: CASSQDGGGVPYNEQFF; V: TRBV3-1; J: TRBJ2-1; D: -; size: few
DNA: TGTGCCAGCAGCCAAGATTTGCGCCGTAATGAAAAACTGTTTTTT; CDR3: CASSQDLRRNEKLFF; V: TRBV14; J: TRBJ1-4; D: -; size: many
DNA: TGCAGTGCTAGTAGCGTAACCAGAAACCCCTACAATGAGCAGTTCTTC; CDR3: CSASSVTRNPYNEQFF; V: TRBV20-1; J: TRBJ2-1; D: -; size: many
DNA: TGTGCCAGCAGTTTAGGGCCAACCCTCCACTTT; CDR3: CASSLGPTLHF; V: TRBV12-3/TRBV12-4; J: TRBJ1-6; D: -; size: -
DNA: TGCGCCAGCAGCTTGGGGTTCGGCTCTGGGGCCAACGTCCTGACTTTC; CDR3: CASSLGFGSGANVLTF; V: TRBV5-1; J: TRBJ2-6; D: -; size: -
DNA: TGCGCCAGCAGCTTCATACCGGGACAGGGCTACAATGAGCAGTTCTTC; CDR3: CASSFIPGQGYNEQFF; V: TRBV5-1; J: TRBJ2-1; D: TRBD1; size: -
DNA: TGCAGTGCCCGGGGACACCTGGGGACTGAAGCTTTCTTT; CDR3: CSARGHLGTEAFF; V: TRBV20-1; J: TRBJ1-1; D: -; size: many
DNA: TGTGCCAGCAGCCCAGGGGGCAGCACTGAAGCTTTCTTT; CDR3: CASSPGGSTEAFF; V: TRBV7-9; J: TRBJ1-1; D: TRBD1; size: few
DNA: TGTGCCAGCAGCTTAGGGTCCCCGGGGGGCACAGATACGCAGTATTTT; CDR3: CASSLGSPGGTDTQYF; V: TRBV11-3; J: TRBJ2-3; D: -; size: -
DNA: TGTGCCATCAGTGAACAGGGGCACGGGGAGCTGTTTTTT; CDR3: CAISEQGHGELFF; V: TRBV10-3; J: TRBJ2-2; D: TRBD1; size: few
DNA: TGTGCCTGGATGGCAGGTCGAGAGAATTCACCCCTCCACTTT; CDR3: CAWMAGRENSPLHF; V: TRBV30; J: TRBJ1-6; D: -; size: many